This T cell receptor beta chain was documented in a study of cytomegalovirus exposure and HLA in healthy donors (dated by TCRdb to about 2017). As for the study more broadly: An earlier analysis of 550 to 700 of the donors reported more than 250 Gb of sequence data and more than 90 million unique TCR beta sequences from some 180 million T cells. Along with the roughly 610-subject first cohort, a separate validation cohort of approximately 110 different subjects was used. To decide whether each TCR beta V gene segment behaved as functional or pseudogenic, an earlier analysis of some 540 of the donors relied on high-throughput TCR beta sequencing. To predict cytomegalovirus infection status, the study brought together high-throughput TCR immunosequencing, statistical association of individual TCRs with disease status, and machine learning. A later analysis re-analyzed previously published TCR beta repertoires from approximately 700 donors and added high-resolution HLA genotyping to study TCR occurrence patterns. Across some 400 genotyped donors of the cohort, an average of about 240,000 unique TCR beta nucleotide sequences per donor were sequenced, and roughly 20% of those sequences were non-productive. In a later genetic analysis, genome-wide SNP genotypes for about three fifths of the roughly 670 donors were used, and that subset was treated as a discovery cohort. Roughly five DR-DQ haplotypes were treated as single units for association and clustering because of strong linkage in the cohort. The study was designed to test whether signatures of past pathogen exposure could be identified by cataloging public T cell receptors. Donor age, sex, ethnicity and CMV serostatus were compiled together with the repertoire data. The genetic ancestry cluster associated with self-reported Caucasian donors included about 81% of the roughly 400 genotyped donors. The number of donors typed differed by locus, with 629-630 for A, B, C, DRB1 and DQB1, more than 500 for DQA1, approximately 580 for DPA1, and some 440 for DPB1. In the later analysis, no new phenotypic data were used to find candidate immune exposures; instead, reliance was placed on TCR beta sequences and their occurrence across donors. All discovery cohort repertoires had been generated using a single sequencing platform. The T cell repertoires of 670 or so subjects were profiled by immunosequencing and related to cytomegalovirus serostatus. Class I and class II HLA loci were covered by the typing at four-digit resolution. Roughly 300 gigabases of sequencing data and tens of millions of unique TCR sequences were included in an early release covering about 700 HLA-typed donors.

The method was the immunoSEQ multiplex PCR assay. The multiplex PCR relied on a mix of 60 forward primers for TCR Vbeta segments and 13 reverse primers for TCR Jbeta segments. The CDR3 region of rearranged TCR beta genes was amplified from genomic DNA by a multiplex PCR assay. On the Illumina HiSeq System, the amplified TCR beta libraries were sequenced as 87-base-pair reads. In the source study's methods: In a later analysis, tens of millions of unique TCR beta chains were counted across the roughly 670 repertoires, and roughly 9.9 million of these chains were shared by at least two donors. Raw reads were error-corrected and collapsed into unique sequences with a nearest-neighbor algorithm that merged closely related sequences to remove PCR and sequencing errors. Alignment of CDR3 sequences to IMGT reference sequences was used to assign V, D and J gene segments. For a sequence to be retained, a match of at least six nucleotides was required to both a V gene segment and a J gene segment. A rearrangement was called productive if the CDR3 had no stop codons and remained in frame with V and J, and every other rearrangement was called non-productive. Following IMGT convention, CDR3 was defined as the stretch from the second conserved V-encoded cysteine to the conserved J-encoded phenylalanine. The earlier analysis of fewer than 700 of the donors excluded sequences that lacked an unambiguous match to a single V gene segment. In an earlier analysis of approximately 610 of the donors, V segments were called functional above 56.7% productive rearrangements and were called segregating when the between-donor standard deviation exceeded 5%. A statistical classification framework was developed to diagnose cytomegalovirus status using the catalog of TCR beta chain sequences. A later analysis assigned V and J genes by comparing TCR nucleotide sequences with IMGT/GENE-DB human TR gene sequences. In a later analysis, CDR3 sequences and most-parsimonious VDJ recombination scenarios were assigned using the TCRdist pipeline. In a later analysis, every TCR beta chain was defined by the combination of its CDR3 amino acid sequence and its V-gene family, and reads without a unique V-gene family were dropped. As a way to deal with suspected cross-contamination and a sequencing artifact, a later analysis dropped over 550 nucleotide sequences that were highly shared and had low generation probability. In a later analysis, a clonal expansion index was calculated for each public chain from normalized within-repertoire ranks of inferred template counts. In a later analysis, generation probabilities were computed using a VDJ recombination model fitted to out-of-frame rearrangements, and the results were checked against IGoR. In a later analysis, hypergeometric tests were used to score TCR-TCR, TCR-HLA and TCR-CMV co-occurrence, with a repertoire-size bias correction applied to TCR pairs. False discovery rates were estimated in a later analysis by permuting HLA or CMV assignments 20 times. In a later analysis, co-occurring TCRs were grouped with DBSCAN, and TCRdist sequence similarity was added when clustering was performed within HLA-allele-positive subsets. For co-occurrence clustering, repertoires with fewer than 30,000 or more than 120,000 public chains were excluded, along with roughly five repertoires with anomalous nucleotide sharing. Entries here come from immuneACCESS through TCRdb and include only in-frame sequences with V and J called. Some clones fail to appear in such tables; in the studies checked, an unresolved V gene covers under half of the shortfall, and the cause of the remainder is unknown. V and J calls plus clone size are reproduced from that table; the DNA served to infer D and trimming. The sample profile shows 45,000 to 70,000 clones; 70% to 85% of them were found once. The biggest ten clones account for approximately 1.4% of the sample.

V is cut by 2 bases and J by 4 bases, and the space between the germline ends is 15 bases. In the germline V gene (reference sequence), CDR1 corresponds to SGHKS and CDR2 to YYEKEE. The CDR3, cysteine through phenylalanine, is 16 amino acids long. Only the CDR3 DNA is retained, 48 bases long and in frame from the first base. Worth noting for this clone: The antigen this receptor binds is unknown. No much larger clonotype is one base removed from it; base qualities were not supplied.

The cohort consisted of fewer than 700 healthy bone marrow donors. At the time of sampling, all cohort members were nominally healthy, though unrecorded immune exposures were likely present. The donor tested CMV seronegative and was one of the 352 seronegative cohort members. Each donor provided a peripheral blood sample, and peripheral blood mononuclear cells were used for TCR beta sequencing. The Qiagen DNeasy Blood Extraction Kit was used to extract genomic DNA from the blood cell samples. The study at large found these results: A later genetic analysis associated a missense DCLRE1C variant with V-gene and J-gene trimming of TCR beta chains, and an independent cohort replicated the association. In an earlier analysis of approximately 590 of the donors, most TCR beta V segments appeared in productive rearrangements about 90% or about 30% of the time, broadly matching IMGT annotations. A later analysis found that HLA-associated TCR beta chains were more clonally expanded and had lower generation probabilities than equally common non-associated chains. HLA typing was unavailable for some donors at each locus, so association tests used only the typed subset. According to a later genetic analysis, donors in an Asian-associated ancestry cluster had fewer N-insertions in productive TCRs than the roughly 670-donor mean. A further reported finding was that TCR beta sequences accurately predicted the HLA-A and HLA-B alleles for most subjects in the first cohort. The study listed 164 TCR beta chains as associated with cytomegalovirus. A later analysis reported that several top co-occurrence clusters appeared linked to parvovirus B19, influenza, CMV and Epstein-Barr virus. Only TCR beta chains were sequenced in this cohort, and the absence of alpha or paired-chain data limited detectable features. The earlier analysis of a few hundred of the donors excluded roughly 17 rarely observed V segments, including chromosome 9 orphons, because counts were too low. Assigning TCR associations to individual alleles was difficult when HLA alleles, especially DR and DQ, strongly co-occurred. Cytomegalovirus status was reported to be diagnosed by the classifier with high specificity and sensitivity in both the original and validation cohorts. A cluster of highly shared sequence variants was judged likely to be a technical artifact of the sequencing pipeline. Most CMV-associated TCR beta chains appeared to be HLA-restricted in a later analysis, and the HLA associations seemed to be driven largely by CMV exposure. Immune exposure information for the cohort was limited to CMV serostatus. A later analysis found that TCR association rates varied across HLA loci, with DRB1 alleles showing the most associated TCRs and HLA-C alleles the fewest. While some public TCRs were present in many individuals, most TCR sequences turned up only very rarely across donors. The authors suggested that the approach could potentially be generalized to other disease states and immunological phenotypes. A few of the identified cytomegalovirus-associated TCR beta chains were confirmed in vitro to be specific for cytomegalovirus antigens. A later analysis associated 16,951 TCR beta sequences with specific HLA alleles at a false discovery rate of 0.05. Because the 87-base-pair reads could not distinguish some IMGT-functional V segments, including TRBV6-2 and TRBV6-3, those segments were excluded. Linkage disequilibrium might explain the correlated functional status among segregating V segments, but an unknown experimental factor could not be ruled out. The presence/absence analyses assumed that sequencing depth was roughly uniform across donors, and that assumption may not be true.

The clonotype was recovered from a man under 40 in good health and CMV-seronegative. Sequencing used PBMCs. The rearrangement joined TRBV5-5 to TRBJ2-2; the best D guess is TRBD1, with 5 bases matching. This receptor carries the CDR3 CASSLTKAQGTGELFF. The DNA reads TGTGCCAGCAGCTTAACCAAGGCCCAGGGCACCGGGGAGCTGTTTTTT.